This T cell receptor beta chain was retrieved from a study of PD-1 blockade in classical Hodgkin lymphoma. Study outcomes and limitations: Complete responders possessed baseline diversity comparable to newly diagnosed patients. When set against healthy donors, newly diagnosed patients were reported to show lower baseline TCR diversity.

Assay: immunoSEQ multiplex PCR; the TCRdb copy retains only in-frame clones and omits some. Of some 25,000 clones listed, 80% were seen once; the top ten hold approximately 6.4%. Germline assignment: CDR1 KGHSH and CDR2 LQKENI. V lost 6 bases and J 2 bases, leaving 13 bases between the germline ends. The CDR3 is 14 amino acids. Concerning this clone itself: Its antigen is currently unknown.

All the patients suffered relapse after autologous stem cell transplantation, and brentuximab vedotin exposure differed. The sequences come from peripheral blood mononuclear cells (PBMCs), collected at baseline. This chain uses TRBV18 with TRBJ2-5, with a possible D match to TRBD2 (6 bases). This receptor was taken from a human donor with classical Hodgkin lymphoma. CDR3 protein: CASSPSGVQETQYF. The CDR3, as DNA: TGTGCCAGCTCCCCTTCGGGGGTACAAGAGACCCAGTACTTC.